This T cell receptor beta chain was retrieved from a study of regulatory T cells in long-lasting Graves disease. Study-wide results and caveats: Persistent cases of Graves' showed reduced TCR diversity relative to newly diagnosed patients.

This clonotype was seen repeatedly, ten times or more. The antigen is undetermined. Germline V gene lookup returns CDR1 SEHNR and CDR2 FQNEAQ (reference sequence). Trimming left V 4 bases short and J 5 bases short, with 11 bases between. The CDR3 has 13 residues. Time point defined: persistent/refractory GD, antithyroid drugs over 5 years with positive TRAb. Scientists built the TCR library using RNA that was extracted from PBMCs. Assembly of TCR beta libraries relied on iRepertoire HTBI primers together with Arm-PCR of CDR3 regions. TCRdb recomputed calls from the multiplex PCR reads with MiXCR, one row per CDR3 protein. The table has some 470,000 distinct CDR3 sequences, approximately 21% seen once.

The material was peripheral blood mononuclear cells (PBMCs), obtained when the disease was refractory, from a patient treated with antithyroid drugs. The V gene is TRBV7-9, the J gene TRBJ2-5; D unclear. This receptor was identified in a female donor with Graves disease. CDR3 sequence reads: CASSSLKRETQYF. The CDR3 coding sequence is TGTGCCAGCAGCTCCCTAAAGAGGGAGACCCAGTACTTC.